The entry below describes one T cell receptor (beta chain). Its target is not known. The data stem from a study of cytomegalovirus exposure and HLA in healthy donors. Study overall: Out of 398 genotyped donors, roughly 78% belonged to the Caucasian-associated ancestry cluster. General study findings and limits: When a later analysis was performed, an Asian-associated ancestry cluster reportedly had fewer N-insertions than the roughly 730-donor mean. Three chains tied to CMV proved CMV antigen-specific in vitro.

Germline trimming cut 3 bases from V and 8 bases from J; bases unmatched to any gene: 4. The germline V gene encodes CDR1 SGHTA and CDR2 FQGTGA. The CDR3 is 14 residues long. Each donor's status was that of a healthy bone marrow donor. PCR used 60 Vbeta primers and 13 Jbeta primers. Sequencing used immunoSEQ multiplex PCR; TCRdb keeps in-frame clones, though not all of them. The sample includes nearly 110,000 clones, roughly 80% of them seen just once. The clonotype was recovered from a man between 60 and 70 years old in good health and CMV-seronegative. The V gene is TRBV7-3, the J gene TRBJ1-6; TRBD1 matches 7 bases. The sequencing input was PBMCs. CDR3 loop: CASSFTGVDSPLHF. The CDR3 nucleotides read TGTGCCAGCAGCTTTACAGGGGTTGATTCACCCCTCCACTTT. The full variable domain, its missing parts supplied by reference TRBV7-3 and TRBJ1-6, is GAGVSQTPSNKVTEKGKYVELRCDPISGHTALYWYRQSLGQGPEFLIYFQGTGAADDSGLPNDRFFAVRPEGSVSTLKIQRTERGDSAVYLCASSFTGVDSPLHFGNGTRLTVT.